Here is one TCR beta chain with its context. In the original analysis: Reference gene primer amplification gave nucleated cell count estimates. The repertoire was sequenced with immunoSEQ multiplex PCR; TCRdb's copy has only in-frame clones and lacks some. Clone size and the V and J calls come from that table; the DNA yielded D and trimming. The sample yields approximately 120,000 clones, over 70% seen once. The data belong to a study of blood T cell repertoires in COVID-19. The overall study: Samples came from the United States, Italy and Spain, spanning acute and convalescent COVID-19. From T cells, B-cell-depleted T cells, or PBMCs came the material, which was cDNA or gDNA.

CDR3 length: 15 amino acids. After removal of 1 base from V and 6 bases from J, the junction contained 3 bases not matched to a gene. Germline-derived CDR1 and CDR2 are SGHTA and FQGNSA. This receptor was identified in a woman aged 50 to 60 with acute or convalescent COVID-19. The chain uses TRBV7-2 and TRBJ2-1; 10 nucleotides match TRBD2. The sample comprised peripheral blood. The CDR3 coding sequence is TGTGCCAGCAGCTTAGTTAGCGGGGGGAGCAATGAGCAGTTCTTC. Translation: CASSLVSGGSNEQFF.